These 17 T cell receptor beta chains originate from one sample sequenced in a study of OX40 agonist ivuxolimab in advanced cancers. TCRdb's table, derived via immunoSEQ multiplex PCR, lists solely in-frame clones and lacks some. The sample has around 66,000 clones; roughly 85% are singletons. The material was CD4+ or CD8+ T cells sorted from blood, obtained in a trial of the OX40 agonist ivuxolimab. The receptors derive from an adult with an advanced solid tumor such as melanoma, head and neck, liver or kidney cancer.

This chain links TRBV2 with TRBJ1-4; 10 nucleotides align to TRBD1. The CDR3 is made up of 15 amino acids. With 4 bases clipped from V and 8 bases from J, the junction kept 7 bases outside the gene matches. Germline CDR1 reads SNHLY; CDR2 reads FYNNEI. As DNA, the CDR3 is TGTGCCAGCAGTGCCCGACAGGGGGCGGGGGAAAAACTGTTTTTT. It encodes CASSARQGAGEKLFF.

V is TRBV10-3 and J is TRBJ2-4; D assignment may be TRBD1 or TRBD2 (5 bases each). The CDR3 loop spans 11 amino acids. The germline V and J ends were trimmed by 10 bases and 7 bases, with 11 bases remaining between them. Per the germline V gene, CDR1 is ENHRY and CDR2 is SYGVKD. The CDR3 spells CATRDGNIQYF. DNA for the CDR3: TGTGCCACCCGGGACGGGAACATTCAGTACTTC.

CDR3 nucleotides: TGTGCCAGCAGCCAAGAACAGCGGGGGGGCCGGAATGAGCAGTTCTTC. Translating gives CASSQEQRGGRNEQFF. The V and J genes are TRBV4-2 and TRBJ2-1; 10 nucleotides match TRBD2. Germline CDR1 is LGHNA and CDR2 is YNFKEQ. The CDR3 has 16 residues. Losses at the gene ends were 0 bases for V and 7 bases for J; bases not matched to a gene: 6.

The rearrangement joins TRBV12-5 to TRBJ1-1, with D perhaps TRBD1 (6 bases). V lost 6 bases and J lost 0, with 11 bases in between. There are 14 residues in the CDR3. CDR1 is LGHNT, CDR2 FRNRAP, per germline. The CDR3 DNA is TGTGCTAGTGGGACGGGACAACTGAACACTGAAGCTTTCTTT. This codes for CASGTGQLNTEAFF.

The V and J genes are TRBV5-4 and TRBJ2-1; TRBD2 matches at 8 bases. Germline V gene lookup returns CDR1 SGHNT and CDR2 YYREEE (reference sequence). J lost 5 bases, V lost 10 bases, and 11 bases had no gene match. CDR3 length: 14 residues. The CDR3: CASLSGGRNNEQFF. The CDR3, as DNA: TGTGCCTCCCTATCGGGGGGGCGGAACAATGAGCAGTTCTTC. The variable domain in full, with the rest retrieved from reference TRBV5-4 and TRBJ2-1, is ETGVTQSPTHLIKTRGQQVTLRCSSQSGHNTVSWYQQALGQGPQFIFQYYREEENGRGNFPPRFSGLQFPNYSSELNVNALELDDSALYLCASLSGGRNNEQFFGPGTRLTVL.

The chain uses TRBV5-4 and TRBJ2-5, with D hard to call. V lost 1 base and J 1 base, leaving 8 bases between the germline ends. The length of the CDR3 is 14 residues. Germline lookup yields CDR1 SGHNT and CDR2 YYREEE (reference sequence). CDR3 in DNA: TGTGCCAGCAGCTTGTGGTCCTTCCAAGAGACCCAGTACTTC. Its protein product is CASSLWSFQETQYF.

The count of this clone is one. The chain carries TRBV4-1 and TRBJ2-7, with a weak D call TRBD1 (5 bases). Trimming cost V 5 bases and J 3 bases, with 14 bases left between them. The V gene's germline CDR1 is MGHRA and CDR2 YSYEKL. This CDR3 region has 14 residues. The CDR3: CASSYQGGVYEQYF. In DNA form, the CDR3 reads TGCGCCAGCAGCTACCAGGGCGGAGTCTACGAGCAGTACTTC.

The V call is TRBV19, the J call TRBJ1-1; D call uncertain. Germline V gene lookup returns CDR1 LNHDA and CDR2 SQIVND (reference sequence). Trimming shortened V by 0 bases and J by 6 bases, and 8 bases separated the two germline ends. The CDR3 is 13 amino acids. The CDR3 coding sequence is TGTGCCAGTAGTATAGATCTCCAGGCTGAAGCTTTCTTT. Encoded protein: CASSIDLQAEAFF.

The genes are TRBV18 and TRBJ2-1; D might be TRBD1 or TRBD2, each matching 5 bases. Germline CDR1 KGHSH, CDR2 LQKENI. The ends were cut back, 4 bases at V and 8 bases at J, with 18 bases in the middle. CDR3 length equals 15 residues. This CDR3 is CASSLFGTERDEQFF. The CDR3 DNA sequence: TGTGCCAGCTCACTCTTCGGGACGGAGAGGGATGAGCAGTTCTTC. The full variable domain, rest sourced from reference TRBV18 and TRBJ2-1, is NAGVMQNPRHLVRRRGQEARLRCSPMKGHSHVYWYRQLPEEGLKFMVYLQKENIIDESGMPKERFSAEFPKEGPSILRIQQVVRGDSAAYFCASSLFGTERDEQFFGPGTRLTVL.

The table lists this clone with a few counts. This rearrangement joins TRBV15 to TRBJ1-5; D not certain. Germline CDR1 and CDR2: LNHNV and YYDKDF (reference sequence). Trimming pared 0 bases from V and 1 base from J, leaving 7 bases between. The CDR3 contains 15 residues. The CDR3 bases are TGTGCCACCAGCAGAGAGTTAGGGAGCAATCAGCCCCAGCATTTT. Translating it yields CATSRELGSNQPQHF.

This chain joins TRBV5-1 and TRBJ2-7, with 7 bases fitting TRBD1. The germline V gene has CDR1 SGHRS and CDR2 YFSETQ. The junction had 1 base not matched to a gene; V was cut back by 4 bases and J by 3 bases. CDR3 length: 12 residues. CDR3 loop: CASSRDSYEQYF. Written as DNA, the CDR3 is TGCGCCAGCAGCCGGGACAGCTACGAGCAGTACTTC.

This clone has a handful of counts. The chain is built from TRBV9 and TRBJ1-4; possible D gene TRBD1, 6 bases. Germline V lookup: CDR1 SGDLS, CDR2 YYNGEE. CDR3 length equals 15 residues. Trimming left V 0 bases short and J 7 bases short, with 13 bases between. CDR3 in amino acids: CASSVAGGAGEKLFF. The CDR3 DNA follows: TGTGCCAGCAGCGTAGCTGGGGGGGCGGGTGAAAAACTGTTTTTT.

The CDR3 loop is CASSFSGGQSDTQYF. Written as DNA, the CDR3 is TGTGCCAGCAGCTTCTCCGGGGGCCAGTCAGATACGCAGTATTTT. The rearrangement joins TRBV7-2 to TRBJ2-3, with D perhaps TRBD1 or TRBD2 (6 bases each). Germline-derived CDR1 and CDR2 are SGHTA and FQGNSA. This CDR3 has 15 amino acids. With 3 bases removed from V and 4 bases from J, the gap between germline ends came to 14 bases.

The chain combines TRBV6-1 with TRBJ1-1, with D possibly being TRBD1 (6 bases). Germline V gives CDR1 MNHNS, CDR2 SASEGT. The CDR3 totals 13 residues. V was cut by 8 bases and J by 6 bases, with 16 bases left in between. The CDR3 nucleotides are TGTGCCAGCGCTACAGGGATTTCGGCTGAAGCTTTCTTT. This gives the protein CASATGISAEAFF.

J is TRBJ2-4 and V is TRBV28; no firm D call. V was trimmed by 3 bases and J by 9 bases, leaving 18 bases between them. Germline lookup yields CDR1 MDHEN and CDR2 SYDVKM. This CDR3 region has 15 residues. The CDR3 sequence: CASSFPLFKQRIQYF. CDR3 coding DNA: TGTGCCAGCAGTTTCCCTCTTTTTAAACAACGCATTCAGTACTTC.

V and J are TRBV7-2 and TRBJ2-7, with 7 bases that match TRBD1. J was trimmed by 4 bases and V by 1 base; bases with no gene match: 16. CDR3 size: 18 residues. Germline V gives CDR1 SGHTA, CDR2 FQGNSA. The CDR3 sequence: CASSLDLRKGALIYEQYF. CDR3 nucleotide sequence: TGTGCCAGCAGCTTAGATCTTCGGAAGGGGGCCTTGATTTACGAGCAGTACTTC.

The gene calls are TRBV6-6 and TRBJ1-2; D possibly corresponds to TRBD1 (6 bases). This CDR3 is 13 amino acids long. The V gene's germline CDR1 is MNHNY and CDR2 SVGAGI (reference sequence). Trimming stripped 5 bases from V and 5 bases from J, with 12 bases between. In DNA form, the CDR3 reads TGTGCCAGCAGTCCGGGGACAACGTATGGCTACACCTTC. This codes for CASSPGTTYGYTF.